The 3 T cell receptor beta chains listed next were all sequenced from one sample in a study of shared clonotypes between healthy human individuals. The repertoire was sequenced with immunoSEQ multiplex PCR; TCRdb's copy has only in-frame clones and lacks some. Here the sample spans hundreds of thousands of clones, roughly three quarters being singletons. Material for sequencing was PBMCs. These receptors originate from a woman aged 40 to 55 in good health. Some clones in this sample may be carry-over from other donors' samples.

The chain carries TRBV9 and TRBJ1-4; TRBD1 aligns across 9 bases. Germline assignment: CDR1 SGDLS and CDR2 YYNGEE. V shed 7 bases, J shed 6 bases, and the junction held 7 bases outside the gene matches. CDR3 size: 14 residues. DNA of the CDR3: TGTGCCAGCGCAACGACAGGGGGGGATGAAAAACTGTTTTTT. Translation gives CASATTGGDEKLFF. The whole variable domain, filled in from reference TRBV9 and TRBJ1-4, reads DSGVTQTPKHLITATGQRVTLRCSPRSGDLSVYWYQQSLDQGLQFLIQYYNGEERAKGNILERFSAQQFPDLHSELNLSSLELGDSALYFCASATTGGDEKLFFGSGTQLSVL.

V is TRBV10-1 and J is TRBJ1-1, with 7 bases identical to TRBD1. CDR1 and CDR2 (germline): WNHNN, SYGVQD (reference sequence). The CDR3 extends over 12 amino acids. Trimming at V came to 6 bases and at J to 5 bases, leaving 3 bases not matched to a gene. The CDR3 DNA follows: TGCGCCAGCAGCACAGGGGATACTGAAGCTTTCTTT. As protein: CASSTGDTEAFF.

In the case of this clone: This CDR3 is also generated by other DNA sequences in the sample. The rearrangement joins TRBV7-2 to TRBJ2-7; D is ambiguous. The CDR3 totals 11 residues. Trimming pared 5 bases from V and 4 bases from J, leaving 6 bases between. Looked up from germline, CDR1 is SGHTA and CDR2 is FQGNSA. CDR3 nucleotide sequence: TGTGCCAGCAGCCCGAGTTACGAGCAGTACTTC. It specifies CASSPSYEQYF.